This T cell receptor beta chain was profiled in a study of CD8+ T cells in alopecia areata (dated by TCRdb to the late 2010s). About the full investigation: The treated patients took part in an open-label pilot trial in which moderate-to-severe alopecia areata was treated with oral tofacitinib at 5 to 10 mg twice daily. Tofacitinib was administered for 6 to 18 months, and 6 months of follow-up off drug were then conducted to assess delayed response and recurrence. In treated patients, disease severity was measured using the SALT score, which gives the percentage of scalp surface area affected. In both human patients and the C3H/HeJ mouse model, the study applied high-throughput TCRbeta sequencing to look at T cell clonal expansion in alopecia areata. On the human side, TCRbeta sequencing was run on scalp tissue and on sorted CD4+ and CD8+ peripheral blood T cells from healthy controls and from alopecia areata patients with either patchy or totalis/universalis disease. Biopsies were taken from tofacitinib-treated patients at baseline and again at 4 and 24 weeks into treatment, and several of those patients also had a later scalp biopsy. Clonality in the scalp was compared among normal scalp (n=4), patchy alopecia areata scalp (n=8), and alopecia totalis/universalis scalp (n=8). The RNA source kit depended on sample type: the PAXgene miRNA kit for fixed scalp, the miRNeasy kit for PBMCs, and the RNeasy kit for mouse skin. Amplification of TCRbeta CDR3 regions was done by immunoSEQ multiplex PCR using 35 Vbeta forward primers and 13 Jbeta reverse primers.

Library preparation used the immunoSEQ multiplex PCR assay. To provide template for TCR sequencing, every sample had RNA extracted and reverse transcribed into cDNA. First-strand cDNA was synthesized with SuperScript III using a 2:1 mix of oligo-dT and random hexamers. Amplification bias was assessed with a synthetic immune receptor repertoire, and residual bias was removed computationally. From the authors' description of their analysis: After raw reads were preprocessed to remove errors, the CDR3 was defined following IMGT conventions as running from the conserved cysteine to phenylalanine. Clonality was computed by normalizing Shannon entropy by log2 of the number of productive unique TCRs and subtracting the result from 1. Scalp TCRbeta sequences were cross-referenced with sorted blood CD4 and CD8 repertoires so that the CD4 or CD8 identity of scalp clones could be inferred. The immuneACCESS repertoire file appears here via TCRdb, limited to in-frame rearrangements. These files lack a portion of the clones; in checked studies, under half of the deficit traces to unresolved V genes, and the cause of the others is not known. From that table come the V and J calls and clone size; the DNA was used to work out D and trimming. The sample contains 100,000 to 120,000 clones, 50% to 65% of them found a single time. About 3.2% of the sample comes from the top ten.

The germline V end is reduced by 0 bases and the J end by 2 bases; junction bases left unmatched: 8. The germline V gene encodes CDR1 SGDLS and CDR2 YYNGEE. The CDR3 goes from the cysteine to the phenylalanine over 17 residues. Solely the CDR3 DNA is kept, with 51 bases framed from the first base. Explained via the paper, the time point label denotes: around 26 weeks on oral tofacitinib. The sample's treatment or condition label, in plain terms: oral pan-JAK inhibitor, 5-10 mg twice daily. From alopecia areata patients, peripheral blood was collected along with lesional scalp punch biopsies. PBMCs were isolated by density centrifugation and stained for CD3, CD4 and CD8, after which CD4+ and CD8+ T cells were sorted on a FACSAria. A few counts support this clone. Its specific antigen is unknown. Qualities for individual bases were not recorded, and no much larger clone is one base off. General conclusions and limits of the study: Tofacitinib significantly decreased scalp clonality and the number of expanded CD8+ clones among the top 100 scalp clones. Unlike mouse skin, which is dominated by gammadelta T cells, normal human skin has resident alphabeta T cells that are also sequenced, and this complicates analysis of the scalp TCR repertoire. Many expanded lesional clones persisted in scalp and blood during tofacitinib treatment, which may partly explain relapse after stopping treatment. Because the treated cohort was small and had just a single nonresponder, larger studies are needed to establish links between baseline CD8+ expansion and response. Compared with normal scalp, lesional scalp, particularly in alopecia totalis/universalis, had higher clonality and more expanded CD8+ clones, which suggests antigenic drive. Shared TCR sequences between patients were less evident than in mice, which may be partly attributable to HLA diversity in the patient population.

In this chain, TRBV9 is recombined with TRBJ2-1; 7 of the junction bases match TRBD2. This specimen was CD4+ T cells sorted from blood, taken at week 24, from a patient treated with tofacitinib. This receptor was obtained from a human donor with alopecia areata. The CDR3 has the sequence CASSVDVSGRTYNEQFF. The bases read TGTGCCAGCAGCGTAGATGTTAGCGGGCGAACCTACAATGAGCAGTTCTTC. This CDR3, with the reference TRBV9 and TRBJ2-1 proteins standing in past its ends, gives the full variable domain DSGVTQTPKHLITATGQRVTLRCSPRSGDLSVYWYQQSLDQGLQFLIQYYNGEERAKGNILERFSAQQFPDLHSELNLSSLELGDSALYFCASSVDVSGRTYNEQFFGPGTRLTVL.